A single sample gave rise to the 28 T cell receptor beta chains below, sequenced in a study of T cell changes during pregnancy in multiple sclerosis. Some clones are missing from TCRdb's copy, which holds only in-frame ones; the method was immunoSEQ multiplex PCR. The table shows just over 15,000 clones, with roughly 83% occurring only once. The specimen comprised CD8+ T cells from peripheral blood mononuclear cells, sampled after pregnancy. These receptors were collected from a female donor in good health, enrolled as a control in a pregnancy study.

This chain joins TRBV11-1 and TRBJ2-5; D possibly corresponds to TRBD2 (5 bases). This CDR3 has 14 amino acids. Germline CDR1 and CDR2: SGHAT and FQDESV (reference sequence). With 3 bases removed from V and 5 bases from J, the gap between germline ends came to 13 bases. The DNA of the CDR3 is TGTGCCAGCAGCTTTTTTTCGGGGTCGGAGACCCAGTACTTC. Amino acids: CASSFFSGSETQYF.

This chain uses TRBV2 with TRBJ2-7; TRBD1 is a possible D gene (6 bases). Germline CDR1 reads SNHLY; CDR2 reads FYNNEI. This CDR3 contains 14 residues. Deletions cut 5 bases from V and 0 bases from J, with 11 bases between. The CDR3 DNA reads TGTGCCAGCAGTTACGGGACAACCTCCTACGAGCAGTACTTC. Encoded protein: CASSYGTTSYEQYF.

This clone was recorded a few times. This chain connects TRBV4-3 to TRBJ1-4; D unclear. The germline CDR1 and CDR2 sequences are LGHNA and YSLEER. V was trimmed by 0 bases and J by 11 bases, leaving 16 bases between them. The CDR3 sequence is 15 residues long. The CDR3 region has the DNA TGCGCCAGCAGCCAAGATGGCAGCCTCCGGAGGAAACTGTTTTTT. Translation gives CASSQDGSLRRKLFF.

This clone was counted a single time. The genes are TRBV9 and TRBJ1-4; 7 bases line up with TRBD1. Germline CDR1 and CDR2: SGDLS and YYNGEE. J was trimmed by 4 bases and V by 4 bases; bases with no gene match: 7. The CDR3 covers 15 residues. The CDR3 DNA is TGTGCCAGCAGCCTTCGGACAGGTCTTAATGAAAAACTGTTTTTT. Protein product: CASSLRTGLNEKLFF.

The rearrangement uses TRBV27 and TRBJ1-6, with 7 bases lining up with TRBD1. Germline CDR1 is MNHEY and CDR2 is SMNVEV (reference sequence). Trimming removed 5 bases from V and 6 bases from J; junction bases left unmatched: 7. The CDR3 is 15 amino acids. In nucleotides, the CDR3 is TGTGCCAGCAGTATCCCGACAGGGTCTAATTCACCCCTCCACTTT. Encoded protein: CASSIPTGSNSPLHF.

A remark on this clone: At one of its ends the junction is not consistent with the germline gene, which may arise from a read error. Here the CDR3 reads CASSPRQKTF. CDR3 DNA: TGTGCCAGCAGCCCTCGACAGAAGACCTTT. The chain is built from TRBV9 and TRBJ1-1; tentatively, D is TRBD1 (5 bases). Germline CDR1 is SGDLS and CDR2 is YYNGEE. The CDR3 contains 10 residues.

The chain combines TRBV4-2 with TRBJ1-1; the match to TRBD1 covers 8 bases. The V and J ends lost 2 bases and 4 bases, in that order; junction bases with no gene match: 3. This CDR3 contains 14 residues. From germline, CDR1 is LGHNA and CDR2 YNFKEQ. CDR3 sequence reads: CASSQTQGATEAFF. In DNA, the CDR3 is TGTGCCAGCAGCCAAACCCAGGGGGCCACTGAAGCTTTCTTT.

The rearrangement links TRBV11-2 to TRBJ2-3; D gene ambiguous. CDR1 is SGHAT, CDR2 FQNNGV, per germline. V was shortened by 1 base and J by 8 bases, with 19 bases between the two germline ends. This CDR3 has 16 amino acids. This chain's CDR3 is CASSLGRRAPSFTQYF. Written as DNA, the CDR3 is TGTGCCAGCAGCTTAGGTCGTCGAGCCCCGTCGTTTACGCAGTATTTT.

CDR3 protein: CASSEQGGSTDTQYF. For the CDR3, the DNA is TGTGCCAGCAGTGAACAGGGGGGCAGCACAGATACGCAGTATTTT. The chain uses TRBV28 and TRBJ2-3; TRBD1 agrees at 8 bases. Germline CDR1 MDHEN, CDR2 SYDVKM. The length of the CDR3 is 15 residues. V shed 5 bases, J shed 0 bases, and the junction held 4 bases outside the gene matches.

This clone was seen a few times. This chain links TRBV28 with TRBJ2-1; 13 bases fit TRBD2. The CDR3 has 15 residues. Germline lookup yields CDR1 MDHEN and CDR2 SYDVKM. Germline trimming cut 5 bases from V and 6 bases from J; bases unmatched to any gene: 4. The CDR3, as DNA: TGTGCCAGCAGTCCCAGACTAGCGGGAGGCAATGAGCAGTTCTTC. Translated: CASSPRLAGGNEQFF.

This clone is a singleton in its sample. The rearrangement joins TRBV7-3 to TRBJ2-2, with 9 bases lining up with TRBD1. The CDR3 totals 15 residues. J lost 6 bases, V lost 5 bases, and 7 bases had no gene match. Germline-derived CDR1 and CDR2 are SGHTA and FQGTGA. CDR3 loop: CASSPRDRVPGELFF. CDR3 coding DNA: TGTGCCAGCAGCCCGAGGGACAGGGTCCCCGGGGAGCTGTTTTTT.

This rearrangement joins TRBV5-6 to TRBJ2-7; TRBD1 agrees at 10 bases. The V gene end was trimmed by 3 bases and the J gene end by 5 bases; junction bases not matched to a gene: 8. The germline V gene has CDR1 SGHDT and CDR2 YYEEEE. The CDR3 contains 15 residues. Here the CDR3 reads CASSYPGQGSHEQYF. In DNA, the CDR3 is TGTGCCAGCAGCTACCCGGGACAGGGGAGCCACGAGCAGTACTTC.

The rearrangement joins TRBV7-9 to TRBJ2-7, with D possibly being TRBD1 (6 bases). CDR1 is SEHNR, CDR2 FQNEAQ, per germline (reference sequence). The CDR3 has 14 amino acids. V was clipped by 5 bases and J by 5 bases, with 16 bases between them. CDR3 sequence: CASSLRQAVDEQYF. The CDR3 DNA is TGTGCCAGCAGCCTACGACAGGCCGTCGACGAGCAGTACTTC.

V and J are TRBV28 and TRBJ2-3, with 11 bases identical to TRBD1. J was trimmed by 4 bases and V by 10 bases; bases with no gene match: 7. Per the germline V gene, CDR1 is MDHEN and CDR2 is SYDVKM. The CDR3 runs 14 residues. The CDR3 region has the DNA TGTGCCACGACCGGGACAGGGGGGTCAGATACGCAGTATTTT. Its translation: CATTGTGGSDTQYF.

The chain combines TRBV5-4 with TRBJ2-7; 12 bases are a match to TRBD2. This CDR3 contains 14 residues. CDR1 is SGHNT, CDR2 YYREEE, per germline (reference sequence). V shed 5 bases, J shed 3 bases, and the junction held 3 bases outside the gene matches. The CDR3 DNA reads TGTGCCAGCAGTCGACTAGCGGGAGACTACGAGCAGTACTTC. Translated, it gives CASSRLAGDYEQYF.

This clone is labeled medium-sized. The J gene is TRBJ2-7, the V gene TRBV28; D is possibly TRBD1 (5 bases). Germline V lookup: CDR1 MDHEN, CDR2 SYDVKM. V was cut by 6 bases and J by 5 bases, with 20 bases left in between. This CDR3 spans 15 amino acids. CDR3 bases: TGTGCCAGCAGCCGTACGGCAGGCAGGGCCAACGAGCAGTACTTC. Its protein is CASSRTAGRANEQYF.

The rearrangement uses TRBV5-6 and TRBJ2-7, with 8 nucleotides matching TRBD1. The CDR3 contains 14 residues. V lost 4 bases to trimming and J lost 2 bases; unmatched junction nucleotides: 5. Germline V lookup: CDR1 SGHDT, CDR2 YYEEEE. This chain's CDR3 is CASSRDRGPYEQYF. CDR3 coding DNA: TGTGCCAGCAGCCGAGACAGGGGCCCCTACGAGCAGTACTTC.

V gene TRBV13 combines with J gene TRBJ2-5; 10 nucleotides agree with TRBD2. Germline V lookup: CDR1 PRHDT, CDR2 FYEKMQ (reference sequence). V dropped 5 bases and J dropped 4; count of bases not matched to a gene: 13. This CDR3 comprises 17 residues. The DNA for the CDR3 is TGTGCCAGCAGCCTGAGCGGGGGGGCCAGAGGAGGAGAGACCCAGTACTTC. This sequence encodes CASSLSGGARGGETQYF.

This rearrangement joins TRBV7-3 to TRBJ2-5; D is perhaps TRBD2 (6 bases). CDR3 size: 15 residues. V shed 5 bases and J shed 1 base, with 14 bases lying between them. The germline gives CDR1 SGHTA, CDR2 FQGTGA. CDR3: CASSLAKEIQETQYF. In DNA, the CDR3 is TGTGCCAGCAGCCTAGCGAAGGAGATCCAAGAGACCCAGTACTTC.

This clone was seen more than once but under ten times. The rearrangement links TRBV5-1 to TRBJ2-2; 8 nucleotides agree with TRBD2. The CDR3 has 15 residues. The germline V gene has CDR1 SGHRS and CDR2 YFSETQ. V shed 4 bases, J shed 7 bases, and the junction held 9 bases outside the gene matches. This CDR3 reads CASSPGLADIGELFF. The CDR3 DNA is TGCGCCAGCAGCCCCGGACTAGCTGATATCGGGGAGCTGTTTTTT.

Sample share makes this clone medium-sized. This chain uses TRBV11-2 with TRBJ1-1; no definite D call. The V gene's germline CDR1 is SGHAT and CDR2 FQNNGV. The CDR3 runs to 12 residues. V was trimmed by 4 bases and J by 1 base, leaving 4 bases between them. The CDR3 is CASSSRNTEAFF. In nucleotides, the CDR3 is TGTGCCAGCAGCTCGAGGAACACTGAAGCTTTCTTT.

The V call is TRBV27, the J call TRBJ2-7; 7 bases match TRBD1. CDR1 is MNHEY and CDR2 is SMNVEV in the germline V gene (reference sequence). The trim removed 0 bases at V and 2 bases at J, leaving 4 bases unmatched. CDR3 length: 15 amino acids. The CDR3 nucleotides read TGTGCCAGCAGTTTATCTTCCGGGACAGCCTACGAGCAGTACTTC. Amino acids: CASSLSSGTAYEQYF.

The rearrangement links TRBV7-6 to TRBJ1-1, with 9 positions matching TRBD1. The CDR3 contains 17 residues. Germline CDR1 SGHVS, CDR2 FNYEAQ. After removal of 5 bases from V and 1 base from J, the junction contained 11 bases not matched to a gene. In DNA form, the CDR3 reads TGTGCCAGCAGCCCGCTGGGAACAGGGGGCTGGAACACTGAAGCTTTCTTT. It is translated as CASSPLGTGGWNTEAFF.

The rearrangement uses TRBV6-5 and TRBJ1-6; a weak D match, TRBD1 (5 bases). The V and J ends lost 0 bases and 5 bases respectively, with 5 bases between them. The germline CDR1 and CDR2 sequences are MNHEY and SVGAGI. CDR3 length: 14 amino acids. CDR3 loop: CASSYSGDNSPLHF. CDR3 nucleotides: TGTGCCAGCAGTTACTCAGGGGATAATTCACCCCTCCACTTT.

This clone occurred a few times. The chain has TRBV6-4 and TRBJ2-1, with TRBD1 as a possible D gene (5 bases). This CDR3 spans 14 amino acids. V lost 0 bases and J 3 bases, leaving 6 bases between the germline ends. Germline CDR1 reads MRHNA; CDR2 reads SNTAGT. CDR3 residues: CASSDSGDYNEQFF. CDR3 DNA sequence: TGTGCCAGCAGTGACTCAGGGGACTACAATGAGCAGTTCTTC.

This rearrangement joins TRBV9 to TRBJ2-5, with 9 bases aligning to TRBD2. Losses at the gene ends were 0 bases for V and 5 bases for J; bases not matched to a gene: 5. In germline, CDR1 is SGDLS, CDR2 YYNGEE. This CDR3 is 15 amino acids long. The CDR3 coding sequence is TGTGCCAGCAGCGTAGTGGGCGGGGGGGCGGAGACCCAGTACTTC. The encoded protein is CASSVVGGGAETQYF. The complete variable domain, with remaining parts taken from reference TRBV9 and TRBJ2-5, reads DSGVTQTPKHLITATGQRVTLRCSPRSGDLSVYWYQQSLDQGLQFLIQYYNGEERAKGNILERFSAQQFPDLHSELNLSSLELGDSALYFCASSVVGGGAETQYFGPGTRLLVL.

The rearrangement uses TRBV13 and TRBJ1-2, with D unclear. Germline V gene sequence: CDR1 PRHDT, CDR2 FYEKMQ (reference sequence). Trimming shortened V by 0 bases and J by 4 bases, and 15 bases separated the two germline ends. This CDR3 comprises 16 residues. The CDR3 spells CASSLGRVHRGYGYTF. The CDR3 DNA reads TGTGCCAGCAGCTTAGGCCGCGTACACCGAGGCTATGGCTACACCTTC.

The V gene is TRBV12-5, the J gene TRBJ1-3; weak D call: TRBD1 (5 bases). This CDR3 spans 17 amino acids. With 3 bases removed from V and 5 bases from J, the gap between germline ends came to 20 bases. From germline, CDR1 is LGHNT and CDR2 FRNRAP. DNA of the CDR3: TGTGCTAGTGGTTTCGGAGAAATAGGGCAGGACAGAAACACCATATATTTT. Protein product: CASGFGEIGQDRNTIYF.